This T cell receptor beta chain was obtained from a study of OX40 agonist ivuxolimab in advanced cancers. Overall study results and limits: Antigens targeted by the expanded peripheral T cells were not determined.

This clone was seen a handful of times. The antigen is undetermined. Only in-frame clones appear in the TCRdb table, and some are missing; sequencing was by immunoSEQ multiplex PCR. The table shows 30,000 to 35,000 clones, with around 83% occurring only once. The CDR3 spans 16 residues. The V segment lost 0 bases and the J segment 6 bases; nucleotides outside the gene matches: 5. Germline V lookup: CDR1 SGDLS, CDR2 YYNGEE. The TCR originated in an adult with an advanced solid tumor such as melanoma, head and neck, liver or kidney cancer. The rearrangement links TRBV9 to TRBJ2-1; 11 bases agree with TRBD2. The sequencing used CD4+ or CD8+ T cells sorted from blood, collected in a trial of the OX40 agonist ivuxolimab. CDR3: CASSVVDSGRGNEQFF. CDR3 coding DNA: TGTGCCAGCAGCGTAGTCGATAGCGGGAGGGGCAATGAGCAGTTCTTC. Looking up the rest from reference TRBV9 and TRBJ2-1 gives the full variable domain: DSGVTQTPKHLITATGQRVTLRCSPRSGDLSVYWYQQSLDQGLQFLIQYYNGEERAKGNILERFSAQQFPDLHSELNLSSLELGDSALYFCASSVVDSGRGNEQFFGPGTRLTVL.